A selection of T cell receptor beta chains follows, all from one sample in a study of naive and memory T cell subsets. One entry per CDR3 protein results from TCRdb running MiXCR on the 5' RACE reads. The sample carries about 48,000 distinct CDR3 sequences, 4.7% recorded once. These receptors came from a female donor in good health. Both conserved end residues are part of each CDR3. Each record gives: V gene, D gene, J gene, clone size, CDR3 protein, CDR3 DNA. The D gene is left open where the match is weak. Size tells how often a clone was seen (once, few, many) or the class of an expanded clone, and some rows leave it out.

TRBV18,TRBD1,TRBJ1-6,many,CASSPGQFGQGYNSPLHF,TGTGCCAGCTCGCCGGGACAGTTCGGACAAGGCTATAATTCACCCCTCCACTTT
TRBV5-5,TRBD1,TRBJ2-3,NA,CASSFNDWTGGAGTDTQYF,TGTGCCAGCAGTTTTAACGATTGGACAGGGGGCGCCGGCACAGATACGCAGTATTTT
TRBV5-5,TRBD2,TRBJ2-7,many,CASSRLAGEYEQYF,TGTGCCAGCAGCCGACTAGCGGGAGAGTACGAGCAGTACTTC
TRBV20-1,NA,TRBJ2-1,many,CSARTLAGSEQFF,TGCAGTGCTAGAACCCTAGCTGGTAGTGAGCAGTTCTTC
TRBV2,TRBD2,TRBJ2-4,many,CASSGTPGLAVAKNIQYF,TGTGCCAGCAGTGGGACTCCGGGACTAGCGGTAGCCAAAAACATTCAGTACTTC
TRBV4-1,TRBD2,TRBJ2-1,few,CASSQVNPGGGNEQFF,TGCGCCAGCAGCCAAGTTAACCCGGGAGGGGGCAATGAGCAGTTCTTC
TRBV6-5,TRBD2,TRBJ2-7,many,CASSYSGRLAGDEQYF,TGTGCCAGCAGTTACTCGGGGCGACTAGCGGGAGACGAGCAGTACTTC
TRBV11-2,NA,TRBJ1-1,many,CASSLEPQGLNAEAFF,TGTGCCAGCAGCTTAGAGCCCCAGGGCTTGAACGCTGAAGCTTTCTTT
TRBV12-3/TRBV12-4,NA,TRBJ2-7,many,CASSLGTIYEQYF,TGTGCCAGCAGTTTAGGGACTATCTACGAGCAGTACTTC
TRBV29-1,TRBD2,TRBJ2-1,NA,CSVEDQGGRARNEQFF,TGCAGCGTTGAAGATCAAGGCGGGAGGGCCAGGAATGAGCAGTTCTTC
TRBV6-2/TRBV6-3,TRBD2,TRBJ2-1,many,CASSLLAGTLEQFF,TGTGCCAGCAGCTTACTAGCGGGAACGTTGGAGCAGTTCTTC
TRBV5-1,TRBD1,TRBJ2-4,NA,CASSGGTGIYIQYF,TGCGCCAGCAGTGGAGGGACAGGGATTTACATTCAGTACTTC
TRBV28,NA,TRBJ2-5,many,CASSRNKVGETQYF,TGTGCCAGCAGCCGTAACAAGGTCGGGGAGACCCAGTACTTC
TRBV11-2,NA,TRBJ2-4,medium-sized,CASSASSGGLAKNIQYF,TGTGCCAGCAGCGCCAGCAGCGGAGGACTAGCCAAAAACATTCAGTACTTC
TRBV14,NA,TRBJ1-3,many,CASSQPGTGNTIYF,TGTGCCAGCAGCCAACCGGGGACAGGAAACACCATATATTTT
TRBV7-9,TRBD1,TRBJ1-5,many,CASSNRDREPDQPQHF,TGTGCCAGCAGCAACCGGGACAGGGAACCGGATCAGCCCCAGCATTTT
TRBV20-1,TRBD2,TRBJ2-7,many,CSARVGLAGGEQYF,TGCAGTGCTAGAGTCGGACTAGCGGGGGGTGAGCAGTACTTC
TRBV18,NA,TRBJ1-6,NA,CASSSGGGNSPLHF,TGTGCCAGCTCGTCGGGGGGCGGTAATTCACCCCTCCACTTT
TRBV7-8,TRBD2,TRBJ2-7,many,CASSLRTSGYSYEQYF,TGTGCCAGCAGCTTGAGGACTAGCGGGTATTCCTACGAGCAGTACTTC
TRBV9,TRBD1,TRBJ1-1,many,CASSVGDSLDTEAFF,TGTGCCAGCAGCGTAGGGGACAGCTTGGACACTGAAGCTTTCTTT
TRBV5-1,NA,TRBJ2-2,NA,CASSYQTGTGELFF,TGCGCCAGCTCTTACCAAACAGGGACCGGGGAGCTGTTTTTT
TRBV7-8,NA,TRBJ2-1,many,CASSSYLSSYNEQFF,TGTGCCAGCAGCTCCTATTTGAGCTCCTACAATGAGCAGTTCTTC
TRBV6-2/TRBV6-3,TRBD2,TRBJ2-4,few,CASSSTSGLGLAKNIQYF,TGTGCCAGCAGTTCGACTAGCGGGTTGGGGCTAGCCAAAAACATTCAGTACTTC
TRBV21-1,NA,TRBJ2-7,many,CASRTGGTSYEQYF,TGTGCCAGCAGGACAGGGGGGACTTCCTACGAGCAGTACTTC
TRBV30,TRBD2,TRBJ2-7,few,CAWNHLAGVISYEQYF,TGTGCCTGGAACCATTTAGCGGGAGTGATCTCGTACGAGCAGTACTTC
TRBV9,NA,TRBJ2-6,many,CASRDGAAPNVLTF,TGTGCCAGCAGAGACGGAGCGGCGCCCAACGTCCTGACTTTC
TRBV3-1,TRBD1,TRBJ1-6,many,CASSPPGQGNSPLHF,TGTGCCAGCAGCCCTCCGGGACAGGGTAATTCACCCCTCCACTTT
TRBV15,TRBD2,TRBJ2-3,many,CATSRGDSGITQYF,TGTGCCACCAGCAGAGGGGATAGCGGGATTACGCAGTATTTT
TRBV12-3/TRBV12-4,NA,TRBJ1-1,many,CASNGIDRNTEAFF,TGTGCCAGCAACGGTATTGACAGGAACACTGAAGCTTTCTTT
TRBV29-1,TRBD1,TRBJ2-5,many,CSVLERTGKETQYF,TGCAGCGTCCTCGAAAGGACAGGGAAGGAGACCCAGTACTTC
TRBV13,NA,TRBJ1-4,many,CASSSLSTNGDEKLFF,TGTGCCAGCAGCTCGTTGTCGACAAATGGGGACGAAAAACTGTTTTTT
TRBV18,NA,TRBJ1-2,many,CASSPTADNYGYTF,TGTGCCAGCTCACCAACAGCGGATAACTATGGCTACACCTTC
TRBV7-2,NA,TRBJ1-4,many,CASSLVRGPATNEKLFF,TGTGCCAGCAGCTTAGTCCGGGGGCCAGCGACTAATGAAAAACTGTTTTTT
TRBV20-1,TRBD1,TRBJ2-7,many,CSAPGQGIPYEQYF,TGCAGTGCCCCGGGACAGGGGATACCCTACGAGCAGTACTTC
TRBV28,TRBD2,TRBJ2-1,many,CASGQLATYNEQFF,TGTGCCAGCGGACAACTAGCGACCTACAATGAGCAGTTCTTC
TRBV7-9,NA,TRBJ2-5,many,CASSFLSGTKETQYF,TGTGCCAGCAGCTTTCTTTCCGGGACAAAAGAGACCCAGTACTTC
TRBV28,TRBD2,TRBJ2-3,few,CASSWERELKDTQYF,TGTGCCAGCAGTTGGGAGCGGGAGCTTAAGGATACGCAGTATTTT
TRBV2,NA,TRBJ2-7,many,CASSEVGYEQYF,TGTGCCAGCAGTGAGGTAGGGTACGAGCAGTACTTC
TRBV6-6,NA,TRBJ2-3,many,CASSYPDTQYF,TGTGCCAGCAGTTACCCAGATACGCAGTATTTT
TRBV20-1,NA,TRBJ2-3,many,CSANTYSGSLTDTQYF,TGCAGTGCCAATACGTATAGCGGTTCCCTCACAGATACGCAGTATTTT
TRBV19,NA,TRBJ2-5,many,CASAIGVSGGQETQYF,TGTGCCAGCGCAATCGGTGTATCTGGCGGCCAAGAGACCCAGTACTTC
TRBV9,NA,TRBJ2-1,many,CASSVEGQYNEQFF,TGTGCCAGCAGCGTTGAAGGACAGTACAATGAGCAGTTCTTC
TRBV7-8,NA,TRBJ2-4,many,CASSLQGSKNIQYF,TGTGCCAGCAGCCTTCAGGGAAGCAAAAACATTCAGTACTTC
TRBV28,NA,TRBJ2-5,few,CASSLRTLVTQYF,TGTGCCAGCAGTTTACGGACCCTAGTTACCCAGTACTTC
TRBV28,NA,TRBJ1-2,many,CASSFLRGSGYTF,TGTGCCAGCAGTTTTTTGAGGGGCTCTGGCTACACCTTC
TRBV14,NA,TRBJ1-1,NA,CASSRNSGRVLNTEAFF,TGTGCCAGCAGCCGAAATTCGGGTAGGGTATTGAACACTGAAGCTTTCTTT
TRBV7-9,NA,TRBJ2-2,many,CASSRFIDSGELFF,TGTGCCAGCTCAAGGTTTATAGACTCCGGGGAGCTGTTTTTT
TRBV5-1,NA,TRBJ2-7,many,CASSFAENYEQYF,TGCGCCAGCAGCTTCGCGGAGAACTACGAGCAGTACTTC
TRBV27,TRBD2,TRBJ2-3,many,CASSPLPGLAGGADTQYF,TGTGCCAGCAGTCCACTCCCGGGACTAGCGGGAGGTGCAGATACGCAGTATTTT
TRBV20-1,TRBD1,TRBJ1-2,many,CSAIRQGYYGYTF,TGCAGTGCTATAAGACAGGGGTACTATGGCTACACCTTC
TRBV6-5,NA,TRBJ1-2,many,CASSYLDSKPVNYGYTF,TGTGCCAGCAGTTACTTGGACAGCAAACCCGTTAACTATGGCTACACCTTC
TRBV28,NA,TRBJ2-7,many,CASSPLVSEQYF,TGTGCCAGCAGCCCCCTCGTGTCCGAGCAGTACTTC
TRBV20-1,TRBD1,TRBJ2-3,few,CSAVNRGTGTDTQYF,TGCAGTGCTGTGAACAGGGGCACGGGCACAGATACGCAGTATTTT